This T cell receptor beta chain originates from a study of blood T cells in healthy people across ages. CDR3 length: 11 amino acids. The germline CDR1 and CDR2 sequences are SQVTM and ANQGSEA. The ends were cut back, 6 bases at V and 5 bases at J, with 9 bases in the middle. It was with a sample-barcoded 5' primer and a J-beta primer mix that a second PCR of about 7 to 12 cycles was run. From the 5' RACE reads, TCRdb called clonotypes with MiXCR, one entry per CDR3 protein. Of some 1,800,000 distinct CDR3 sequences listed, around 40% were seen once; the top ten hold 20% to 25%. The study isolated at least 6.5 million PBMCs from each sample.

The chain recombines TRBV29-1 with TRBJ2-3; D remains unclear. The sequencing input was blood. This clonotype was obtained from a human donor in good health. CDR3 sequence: CSVLWGDTQYF. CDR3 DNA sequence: TGCAGCGTGTTGTGGGGAGATACGCAGTATTTT.